Below are 11 T cell receptor beta chains sequenced from a single sample in a study of blood T cell repertoires in COVID-19. TCRdb's copy holds only in-frame clones and misses some; the assay was immunoSEQ multiplex PCR. The table records some 300,000 clones, roughly 87% of them present only once. Sequencing input: PBMCs or T cells enriched from blood (not recorded which). These receptors were obtained from a woman under 40 who had recovered from COVID-19.

The chain combines TRBV5-4 with TRBJ2-3, with D perhaps matching TRBD1 (5 bases). The CDR3 covers 15 residues. The germline V gene has CDR1 SGHNT and CDR2 YYREEE (reference sequence). Between the trimmed V and J ends, which lost 0 bases and 3 bases, there was a span of 11 bases. This CDR3 is CASSLVGRVTDTQYF. In DNA, the CDR3 is TGTGCCAGCAGCTTGGTGGGCAGGGTTACAGATACGCAGTATTTT.

V is TRBV30 and J is TRBJ1-3; TRBD1 matches at 7 bases. Germline CDR1 is GTSNPN and CDR2 is SVGIG (reference sequence). The junction had 2 bases not matched to a gene; V was cut back by 3 bases and J by 0 bases. This CDR3 spans 14 amino acids. CDR3 amino acids: CAWRGQSSGNTIYF. Here the CDR3 DNA reads TGTGCCTGGAGGGGACAGTCCTCTGGAAACACCATATATTTT. Full variable domain (rest looked up from reference TRBV30 and TRBJ1-3): SQTIHQWPATLVQPVGSPLSLECTVEGTSNPNLYWYRQAAGRGLQLLFYSVGIGQISSEVPQNLSASRPQDRQFILSSKKLLLSDSGFYLCAWRGQSSGNTIYFGEGSWLTVV.

The V gene is TRBV20-1, the J gene TRBJ2-7; TRBD1 agrees at 7 bases. The germline CDR1 and CDR2 sequences are DFQATT and SNEGSKA (reference sequence). V gave up 3 bases and J gave up 2 bases; unmatched junction bases: 4. The CDR3 consists of 13 residues. CDR3 in amino acids: CSASRDSAYEQYF. The CDR3 DNA follows: TGCAGTGCTAGTCGGGACAGCGCCTACGAGCAGTACTTC.

The rearrangement links TRBV30 to TRBJ2-3, with 8 bases lining up with TRBD2. Germline CDR1 is GTSNPN and CDR2 is SVGIG (reference sequence). J was trimmed by 1 base and V by 5 bases; bases with no gene match: 14. The CDR3 totals 17 residues. This CDR3 reads CAWELALAGRGTDTQYF. The CDR3 bases are TGTGCCTGGGAGCTGGCGCTAGCGGGTAGAGGCACAGATACGCAGTATTTT.

This clone has only a few counts. The V call is TRBV2, the J call TRBJ1-2; 8 bases line up with TRBD1. This CDR3 is 15 amino acids long. CDR1 is SNHLY, CDR2 FYNNEI, per germline. With 7 bases clipped from V and 3 bases from J, the junction kept 10 bases outside the gene matches. CDR3 nucleotides: TGTGCCAGCAACAAGGGGGCAGGGGGCCACTATGGCTACACCTTC. Its translation: CASNKGAGGHYGYTF.

The count of this clone is one. This chain links TRBV7-2 with TRBJ1-2; D is undetermined. This CDR3 spans 15 amino acids. The germline V and J ends were trimmed by 5 bases and 3 bases, with 16 bases remaining between them. CDR1 and CDR2 from the germline V gene are SGHTA and FQGNSA. The CDR3 region has the DNA TGTGCCAGCAGCCCCCGGGAGGGCACCGACTATGGCTACACCTTC. Protein product: CASSPREGTDYGYTF.

The genes are TRBV3-1 (or the pseudogene TRBV3-2) and TRBJ2-3; the D is unclear. This CDR3 has 12 amino acids. From germline, CDR1 is LGHDT and CDR2 YNNKEL (reference sequence). The V end lost 2 bases, the J end lost 6 bases, and 6 bases lay between the germline ends. The CDR3: CASSQPMDTQYF. In DNA form, the CDR3 reads TGTGCCAGCAGCCAACCCATGGATACGCAGTATTTT.

This CDR3 is CASLSSLHSYNEQFF. The CDR3 DNA sequence: TGTGCCAGTCTGAGTAGCCTTCACTCCTACAATGAGCAGTTCTTC. The chain uses TRBV6-5 and TRBJ2-1; D is undetermined. The CDR3 has 15 amino acids. Germline loops: CDR1 MNHEY, CDR2 SVGAGI. The V end was cut by 9 bases, the J end by 0 bases, with 15 bases between.

There are a few counts of this clone. This rearrangement joins TRBV12-3 or TRBV12-4 to TRBJ2-7; 10 nucleotides line up with TRBD1. This CDR3 comprises 13 residues. After removal of 8 bases from V and 4 bases from J, the junction contained 5 bases not matched to a gene. The CDR3 sequence is CASGDRGRYEQYF. The CDR3 region has the DNA TGTGCCAGCGGCGACAGGGGGCGGTACGAGCAGTACTTC.

The chain carries TRBV7-2 and TRBJ2-6; 7 positions match TRBD1. J gave up 2 bases and V 3 bases, and 7 bases lay outside the gene matches. In germline, CDR1 is SGHTA, CDR2 FQGNSA. The CDR3 consists of 17 residues. The CDR3 DNA is TGTGCCAGCAGCTTCCGGACAGGTAACCCTGGGGCCAACGTCCTGACTTTC. It codes for CASSFRTGNPGANVLTF.

The J gene is TRBJ2-1, the V gene TRBV10-1, with D hard to call. Germline V gives CDR1 WNHNN, CDR2 SYGVQD (reference sequence). The V end lost 5 bases, the J end lost 4 bases, and 6 bases lay between the germline ends. The CDR3 spans 12 residues. CDR3: CASSPRYNEQFF. The CDR3 DNA is TGCGCCAGCAGTCCTAGATACAATGAGCAGTTCTTC.